Sequencing of this T cell receptor (beta chain) was carried out in a study of breast tumors, draining lymph nodes, adjacent tissues. General study points: Most tumor T cells seemingly derive from lymph node, then expand in tumor.

MiXCR, applied by TCRdb to the multiplex PCR reads, yields one record per CDR3 protein. This repertoire shows about 22,000 distinct CDR3 sequences, more than 50% found once; its top ten account for 13% to 15%. Turning to this clonotype: Antigen unknown.

The source material was breast tumor tissue. This sequence originates from a female donor with breast cancer. Some clones in this sample may be carry-over from other donors' samples.

CDR3 DNA sequence: TGTGCCAGCAGTCCCCAAGACTATGGCTACACCTTC. It encodes CASSPQDYGYTF. The chain links TRBV12-3 or TRBV12-4 to TRBJ1-2; no clear D. Between the trimmed V and J ends, which lost 5 bases and 3 bases, there was a span of 7 bases. CDR3 length: 12 amino acids.